The 7 T cell receptor beta chains below come from one sample, sequenced in a study of T cell changes during pregnancy in multiple sclerosis. TCRdb's table, derived via immunoSEQ multiplex PCR, lists solely in-frame clones and lacks some. The sample lists some 60,000 clones, 70% to 90% occurring once. The material was CD4+ T cells from peripheral blood mononuclear cells, obtained in the third trimester of pregnancy. These receptors were taken from a female donor with multiple sclerosis, enrolled in a pregnancy study.

The V and J genes are TRBV7-7 and TRBJ2-5; 9 bases align to TRBD2. With 5 bases clipped from V and 4 bases from J, the junction kept 5 bases outside the gene matches. In germline, CDR1 is SSHAT, CDR2 FNYEAQ (reference sequence). This CDR3 comprises 14 residues. In DNA form, the CDR3 reads TGTGCCAGCAGCGGTAGCGGGAGAGGAGAGACCCAGTACTTC. Its translation is CASSGSGRGETQYF.

The CDR3 nucleotides are TGTGCCAGCAGCTTGGCAACAGGGGGCGAAGTATCAGATACGCAGTATTTT. The encoded protein is CASSLATGGEVSDTQYF. The chain links TRBV5-4 to TRBJ2-3, with 9 positions matching TRBD1. Germline V gene data show CDR1 as SGHNT and CDR2 as YYREEE (reference sequence). The CDR3 runs to 17 residues. J lost 4 bases, V lost 0 bases, and 9 bases had no gene match.

The rearrangement uses TRBV18 and TRBJ2-7; 12 bases line up with TRBD2. The trim removed 3 bases at V and 5 bases at J, leaving 5 bases unmatched. Germline V lookup: CDR1 KGHSH, CDR2 LQKENI. This CDR3 contains 15 residues. The CDR3 DNA reads TGTGCCAGCTCACCGCGACTAGCGGGAGAACACGAGCAGTACTTC. It codes for CASSPRLAGEHEQYF.

V is TRBV19 and J is TRBJ1-4; 9 nucleotides align to TRBD1. From germline, CDR1 is LNHDA and CDR2 SQIVND (reference sequence). V was pared by 5 bases and J by 8 bases, with 18 bases of the junction left unmatched. The CDR3 has 18 amino acids. CDR3 amino acids: CASSQRGTGSGGGEKLFF. In DNA, the CDR3 is TGTGCCAGTAGTCAACGGGGGACAGGGAGCGGTGGAGGGGAAAAACTGTTTTTT.

Of note for this clone: The identical CDR3 is also encoded by other nucleotide sequences in the sample. The CDR3 is CASSFLTGFVRNEQFF. The CDR3 DNA reads TGCGCCAGCAGCTTCTTGACAGGGTTCGTTCGCAATGAGCAGTTCTTC. V gene TRBV5-1 combines with J gene TRBJ2-1; 7 bases match TRBD1. The CDR3 contains 16 residues. Germline V lookup: CDR1 SGHRS, CDR2 YFSETQ. The V and J ends lost 2 bases and 6 bases, in that order; junction bases with no gene match: 11.

V usage is TRBV19 and J usage is TRBJ2-2, with D hard to call. The CDR3 contains 12 residues. Trimming removed 4 bases at V and 6 bases at J, with 6 bases between. CDR1 is LNHDA, CDR2 SQIVND, per germline (reference sequence). DNA for the CDR3: TGTGCCAGTAGTACACAAGCCGGGGAGCTGTTTTTT. This sequence encodes CASSTQAGELFF.

The chain carries TRBV9 and TRBJ2-1; 12 positions agree with TRBD2. The CDR3 sequence is 18 residues long. V trimming: 1 base; J trimming: 10 bases; junction bases outside the gene matches: 15. Germline V gene sequence: CDR1 SGDLS, CDR2 YYNGEE. CDR3 DNA: TGTGCCAGCAGCGTAACCCTCCCATCTAGCGGGGGGGCTGGGGAGCAGTTCTTC. Translation: CASSVTLPSSGGAGEQFF.